The 18 T cell receptor beta chains in this list originate from one sample, sequenced in a study of beta chain features in type 1 diabetes. Every isolated RNA sample was fully reverse transcribed, so sequencing captured expressed TCRB transcripts. Method: immunoSEQ multiplex PCR; TCRdb's copy keeps in-frame clones and lacks some. Of about 360,000 clones detected, approximately 12% appear once; the ten largest clones hold approximately 0.015%. Source material: naive CD4+ T cells from blood. The receptors stem from a young man in good health.

This clone came up a few times. The rearrangement links TRBV29-1 to TRBJ1-4; weak D call: TRBD1 (6 bases). The V gene's germline CDR1 is SQVTM and CDR2 ANQGSEA. This CDR3 contains 15 residues. The V gene lost 5 bases and the J gene lost 5 bases, with 18 bases spanning the gap. The CDR3 DNA reads as TGCAGCGTTCGCAGGGGCGGAGGCCCCAATGAAAAACTGTTTTTT. Translating gives CSVRRGGGPNEKLFF.

Regarding this clone: Other DNA sequences from this sample encode an identical CDR3 as well. The V call is TRBV5-1, the J call TRBJ2-7; 11 bases agree with TRBD2. This CDR3 is built from 15 residues. The trim removed 4 bases at V and 1 base at J, leaving 4 bases unmatched. From germline, CDR1 is SGHRS and CDR2 YFSETQ. The CDR3 region has the DNA TGCGCCAGCAGCCGACTAGCGGGACAGTCCTACGAGCAGTACTTC. This sequence encodes CASSRLAGQSYEQYF.

The chain links TRBV7-6 to TRBJ1-2; 10 nucleotides align to TRBD1. The germline V gene has CDR1 SGHVS and CDR2 FNYEAQ. The CDR3 extends over 15 amino acids. Trimming cost V 4 bases and J 2 bases; bases outside gene matches: 4. CDR3 region: CASSSLTGGNYGYTF. The CDR3 coding sequence is TGTGCCAGCAGCTCCCTGACAGGGGGCAACTATGGCTACACCTTC.

The chain uses TRBV7-2 and TRBJ1-5; D may be TRBD1 (6 bases). With 2 bases removed from V and 5 bases from J, the gap between germline ends came to 13 bases. CDR3 size: 15 residues. Germline V gives CDR1 SGHTA, CDR2 FQGNSA. The CDR3 DNA reads as TGTGCCAGCAGCTTACATGCAGGGGTTCATCAGCCCCAGCATTTT. It codes for CASSLHAGVHQPQHF.

The chain couples TRBV18 to TRBJ2-1; 10 nucleotides match TRBD2. The CDR3 is 15 residues long. In germline, CDR1 is KGHSH, CDR2 LQKENI. V shed 2 bases, J shed 5 bases, and the junction held 3 bases outside the gene matches. The CDR3 nucleotides read TGTGCCAGCTCACCAAGGACTAGCGGAGACAATGAGCAGTTCTTC. Translated, it gives CASSPRTSGDNEQFF.

The CDR3 region has the DNA TGTGCCAGCAGCCATTTGGGGGAGGGAAGCTCCTACGAGCAGTACTTC. Encoded protein: CASSHLGEGSSYEQYF. This rearrangement joins TRBV7-9 to TRBJ2-7; 7 nucleotides align to TRBD2. The CDR3 contains 16 residues. The germline gives CDR1 SEHNR, CDR2 FQNEAQ (reference sequence). Losses at the gene ends were 5 bases for V and 0 bases for J; bases not matched to a gene: 10.

This clone occurred a few times. The chain has TRBV7-2 and TRBJ1-5; D ambiguous. Germline CDR1 and CDR2: SGHTA and FQGNSA. The CDR3 covers 14 residues. Between the trimmed V and J ends, which lost 0 bases and 6 bases, there was a span of 9 bases. CDR3 sequence: CASSLATGSQPQHF. The CDR3 region has the DNA TGTGCCAGCAGCTTAGCGACGGGATCTCAGCCCCAGCATTTT.

This clone was counted between two and nine times. The chain has TRBV5-5 and TRBJ2-3; 10 nucleotides match TRBD2. CDR1 is SGHKS, CDR2 YYEKEE, per germline (reference sequence). V shed 4 bases and J 4 bases; nucleotides not matched to a gene: 9. There are 16 residues in the CDR3. CDR3 region: CASSRPSGGSPDTQYF. The DNA for the CDR3 is TGTGCCAGCAGCCGTCCTAGCGGGGGTTCCCCAGATACGCAGTATTTT.

This clone came up a few times. The J gene is TRBJ2-7, the V gene TRBV7-2, with D perhaps TRBD1 (5 bases). There are 15 residues in the CDR3. The ends were cut back, 1 base at V and 2 bases at J, with 12 bases in the middle. Germline V gene sequence: CDR1 SGHTA, CDR2 FQGNSA. Written as DNA, the CDR3 is TGTGCCAGCAGCTTAGAAGGGGTGCCCCCCTACGAGCAGTACTTC. Protein sequence: CASSLEGVPPYEQYF.

This clone was counted a few times. V usage is TRBV11-1 and J usage is TRBJ2-3; no definite D call. This CDR3 region has 12 residues. Looked up from germline, CDR1 is SGHAT and CDR2 is FQDESV (reference sequence). The ends were cut back, 7 bases at V and 0 bases at J, with 5 bases in the middle. The CDR3 reads CASTQSTDTQYF. CDR3 bases: TGTGCCAGCACCCAGAGCACAGATACGCAGTATTTT.

The V and J genes are TRBV6-5 and TRBJ2-7; TRBD2 matches 9 bases. The CDR3 is 15 amino acids. Trimming took 2 bases from V and 4 from J; bases not matched to a gene: 6. From germline, CDR1 is MNHEY and CDR2 SVGAGI. The chain's CDR3 is CASSYGTSSLYEQYF. Here the CDR3 DNA reads TGTGCCAGCAGTTACGGGACTAGCAGCCTATACGAGCAGTACTTC.

The chain recombines TRBV30 with TRBJ1-2, with D uncertain. Germline values: CDR1 GTSNPN, CDR2 SVGIG (reference sequence). Trimming stripped 0 bases from V and 6 bases from J, with 11 bases between. This CDR3 contains 13 residues. The CDR3, as DNA: TGTGCCTGGAGTGTTTCTCGGGATGATGGCTACACCTTC. It encodes CAWSVSRDDGYTF. Full variable domain (remainder filled in from reference TRBV30 and TRBJ1-2): SQTIHQWPATLVQPVGSPLSLECTVEGTSNPNLYWYRQAAGRGLQLLFYSVGIGQISSEVPQNLSASRPQDRQFILSSKKLLLSDSGFYLCAWSVSRDDGYTFGSGTRLTVV.

This clone has ten or more counts. The chain uses TRBV4-3 and TRBJ2-7; 7 positions match TRBD1. CDR3 length equals 16 residues. Per germline, CDR1 LGHNA and CDR2 YSLEER. V dropped 1 base and J dropped 0; count of bases not matched to a gene: 6. This CDR3 reads CASSQGWGQSSYEQYF. As DNA, the CDR3 is TGCGCCAGCAGCCAAGGTTGGGGACAGAGCTCCTACGAGCAGTACTTC.

There are a few counts of this clone. The rearrangement links TRBV7-2 to TRBJ2-1, with 8 nucleotides matching TRBD2. With V trimmed by 7 bases and J by 5 bases, 13 bases remained unmatched. CDR3 length: 16 residues. The V gene's germline CDR1 is SGHTA and CDR2 FQGNSA. The CDR3 loop reads CASTGSPLAANNEQFF. For the CDR3, the DNA is TGTGCCAGCACCGGAAGCCCACTAGCGGCAAACAATGAGCAGTTCTTC.

The V call is TRBV27, the J call TRBJ2-3; 11 bases match TRBD2. Germline V CDR1 and CDR2: MNHEY, SMNVEV (reference sequence). With 11 bases clipped from V and 2 bases from J, the junction kept 15 bases outside the gene matches. The CDR3 sequence is 17 residues long. The CDR3, as DNA: TGTGCCTCGGGGACTAGCGGCTACGGCGACGTCACAGATACGCAGTATTTT. It yields the protein CASGTSGYGDVTDTQYF.

The V gene is TRBV19, the J gene TRBJ2-5; 10 bases line up with TRBD2. The germline V gene encodes CDR1 LNHDA and CDR2 SQIVND (reference sequence). This CDR3 contains 14 residues. V lost 6 bases and J lost 4; bases outside the gene matches: 5. Written as DNA, the CDR3 is TGTGCCAGTAGGAAGCGGGGGGGCTTAGAGACCCAGTACTTC. Translating it yields CASRKRGGLETQYF. Looking up the rest from reference TRBV19 and TRBJ2-5 gives the full variable domain: DGGITQSPKYLFRKEGQNVTLSCEQNLNHDAMYWYRQDPGQGLRLIYYSQIVNDFQKGDIAEGYSVSREKKESFPLTVTSAQKNPTAFYLCASRKRGGLETQYFGPGTRLLVL.

The V gene is TRBV30, the J gene TRBJ1-1; 7 positions match TRBD1. V shed 7 bases and J 0 bases; nucleotides not matched to a gene: 5. Germline V gene lookup returns CDR1 GTSNPN and CDR2 SVGIG (reference sequence). The CDR3 has 13 amino acids. In nucleotides, the CDR3 is TGTGCCTCCCAGGGACAGATGAACACTGAAGCTTTCTTT. It translates to CASQGQMNTEAFF.

The rearrangement links TRBV29-1 to TRBJ2-1; TRBD1 agrees at 10 bases. Germline V CDR1 and CDR2: SQVTM, ANQGSEA. After removal of 0 bases from V and 4 bases from J, the junction contained 3 bases not matched to a gene. The CDR3 loop spans 15 amino acids. The CDR3 bases are TGCAGCGTTGAAGACTCGGGACAGGGGTACAATGAGCAGTTCTTC. Its protein is CSVEDSGQGYNEQFF.